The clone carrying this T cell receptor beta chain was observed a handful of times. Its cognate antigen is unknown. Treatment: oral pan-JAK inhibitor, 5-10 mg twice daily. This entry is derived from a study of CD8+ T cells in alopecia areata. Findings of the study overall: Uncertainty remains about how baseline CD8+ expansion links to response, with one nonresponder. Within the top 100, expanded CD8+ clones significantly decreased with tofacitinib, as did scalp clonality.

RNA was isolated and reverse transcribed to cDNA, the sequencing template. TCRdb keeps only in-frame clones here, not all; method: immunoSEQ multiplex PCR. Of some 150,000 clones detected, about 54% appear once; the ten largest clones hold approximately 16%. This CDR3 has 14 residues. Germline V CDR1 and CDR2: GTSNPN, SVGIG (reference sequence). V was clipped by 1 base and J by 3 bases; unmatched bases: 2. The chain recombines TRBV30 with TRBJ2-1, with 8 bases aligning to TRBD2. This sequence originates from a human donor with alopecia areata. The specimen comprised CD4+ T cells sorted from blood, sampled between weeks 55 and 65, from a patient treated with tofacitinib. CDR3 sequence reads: CAWSAGGLYNEQFF. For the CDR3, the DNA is TGTGCCTGGAGTGCGGGGGGGCTCTACAATGAGCAGTTCTTC.